This record looks at one TCR beta chain sequence and its context. This record belongs to a study of blood T cell repertoires in COVID-19. Trimming took 6 bases from V and 4 from J; bases not matched to a gene: 14. Germline V lookup: CDR1 MDHEN, CDR2 SYDVKM. This CDR3 has 16 residues. Participants reported their clinical history, and cohort assignment relied on those reports. The data were produced by immunoSEQ multiplex PCR, yet TCRdb's version contains in-frame clones alone and is incomplete. The profile covers approximately 220,000 clones, with 85% to 90% appearing a single time and roughly 3% taken by the ten largest.

Source material: PBMCs or T cells enriched from blood (not recorded which). The sequence was collected from a woman younger than 35 in a cohort exposed to, infected with or recovered from COVID-19 (not recorded which). The gene calls are TRBV28 and TRBJ1-1; 7 bases line up with TRBD1. CDR3 loop: CASREWSGGEGTEAFF. In DNA form, the CDR3 reads TGTGCCAGCAGGGAGTGGTCAGGGGGTGAGGGCACTGAAGCTTTCTTT.